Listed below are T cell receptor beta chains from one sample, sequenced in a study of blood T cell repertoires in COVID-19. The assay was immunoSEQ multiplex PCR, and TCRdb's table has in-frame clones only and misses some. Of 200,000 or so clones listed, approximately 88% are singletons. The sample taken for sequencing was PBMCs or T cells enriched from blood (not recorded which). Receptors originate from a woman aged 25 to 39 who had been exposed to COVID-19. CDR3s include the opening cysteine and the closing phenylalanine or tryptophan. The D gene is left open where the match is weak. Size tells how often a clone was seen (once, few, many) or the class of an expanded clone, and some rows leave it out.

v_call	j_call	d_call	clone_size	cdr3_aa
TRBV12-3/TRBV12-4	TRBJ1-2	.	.	CASSLNYGYTF
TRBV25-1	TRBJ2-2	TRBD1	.	CASSETGTVNTGELFF
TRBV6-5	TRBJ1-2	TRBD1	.	CASEGQGPYGYTF
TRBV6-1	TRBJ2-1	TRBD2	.	CASSEPSGRPYNEQFF
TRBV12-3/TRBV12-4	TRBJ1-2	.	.	CASSPGGTAGYTF
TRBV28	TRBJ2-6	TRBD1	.	CASRNRGRGANVLTF
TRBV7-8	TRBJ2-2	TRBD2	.	CASSLVVLAGNTGELFF
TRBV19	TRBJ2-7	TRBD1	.	CASSVQGAHSYEQYF
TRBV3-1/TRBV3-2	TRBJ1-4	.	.	CASSHSGFGREKLFF
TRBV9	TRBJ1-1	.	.	CASSVSSGGDGAFF
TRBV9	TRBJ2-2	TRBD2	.	CASTPPAGGPNTGELFF
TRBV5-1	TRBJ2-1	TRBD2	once	CASSLGLAGGNEQFF
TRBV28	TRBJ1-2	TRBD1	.	CASNAMDRAGYTF
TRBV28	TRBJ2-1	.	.	CASSPPGSSYNEQFF
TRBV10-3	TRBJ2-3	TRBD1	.	CAISGQASTDTQYF
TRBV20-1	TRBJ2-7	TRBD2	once	CSASLGGSMDSYEQYF
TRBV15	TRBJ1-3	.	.	CATSRDRVPKNTIYF
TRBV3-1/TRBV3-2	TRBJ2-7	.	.	CASSQAVVAPYEQYF
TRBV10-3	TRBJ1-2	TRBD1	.	CAISDPRQGASHGYTF
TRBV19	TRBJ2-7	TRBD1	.	CASSIKAGGTYEQYF
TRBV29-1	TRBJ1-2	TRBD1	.	CSIPRGLRDGYTF
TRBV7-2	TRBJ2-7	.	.	CASSLESGLSYEQYF
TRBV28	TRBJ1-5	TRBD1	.	CASSFGGTGSNQPQHF
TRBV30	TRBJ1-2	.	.	CAWMVEVGYTF
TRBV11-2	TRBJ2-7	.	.	CASSLGRDSNYEQYF
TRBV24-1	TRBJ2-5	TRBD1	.	CATSDPGQGAETQYF
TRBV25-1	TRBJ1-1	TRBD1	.	CASSGLGTGGYGTEAFF
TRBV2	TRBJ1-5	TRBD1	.	CASSEDRGSNQPQHF
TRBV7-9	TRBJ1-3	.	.	CASSLEGSSGNTIYF
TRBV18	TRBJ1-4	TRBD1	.	CASSPLGTGIEKLFF
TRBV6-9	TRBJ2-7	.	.	CACSPFRAYEQYF
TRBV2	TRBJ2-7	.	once	CASTRDEQYF
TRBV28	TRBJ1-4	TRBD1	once	CASSLGQVNEKLFF
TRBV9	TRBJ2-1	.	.	CASSVARESYNEQFF
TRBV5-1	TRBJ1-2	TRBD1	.	CASSFGQGAVGYTF
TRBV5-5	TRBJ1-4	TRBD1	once	CASSFDLQGGTEKLFF
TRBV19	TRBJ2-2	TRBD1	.	CASSSRTGGGTGELFF
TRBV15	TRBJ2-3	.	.	CATSRGGSDTQYF
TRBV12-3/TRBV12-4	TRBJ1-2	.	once	CASSPLSRASYTF
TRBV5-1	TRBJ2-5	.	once	CASSLDIRGGTQYF
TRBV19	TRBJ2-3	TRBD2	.	CASSTNKAGETLF
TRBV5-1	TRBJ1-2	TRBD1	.	CASRSDRAHYGYTF
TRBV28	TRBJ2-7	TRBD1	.	CASGTGSYEQYF
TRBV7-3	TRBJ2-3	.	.	CASSPQVFPDTQYF
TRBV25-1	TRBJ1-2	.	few	CASSEWVGGNGYTF
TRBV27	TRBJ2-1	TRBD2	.	CASSPGLAGVNEQFF
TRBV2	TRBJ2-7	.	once	CASSRDAYEQYF
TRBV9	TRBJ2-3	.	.	CASSYGQSSTDTQYF
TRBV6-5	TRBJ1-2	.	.	CASSYRGAFGYTF
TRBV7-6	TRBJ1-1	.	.	CASSLRGGTEAFF
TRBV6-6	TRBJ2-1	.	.	CASSYPSSYNEQFF
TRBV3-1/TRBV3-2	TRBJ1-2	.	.	CASSPEGSAFYGYTF